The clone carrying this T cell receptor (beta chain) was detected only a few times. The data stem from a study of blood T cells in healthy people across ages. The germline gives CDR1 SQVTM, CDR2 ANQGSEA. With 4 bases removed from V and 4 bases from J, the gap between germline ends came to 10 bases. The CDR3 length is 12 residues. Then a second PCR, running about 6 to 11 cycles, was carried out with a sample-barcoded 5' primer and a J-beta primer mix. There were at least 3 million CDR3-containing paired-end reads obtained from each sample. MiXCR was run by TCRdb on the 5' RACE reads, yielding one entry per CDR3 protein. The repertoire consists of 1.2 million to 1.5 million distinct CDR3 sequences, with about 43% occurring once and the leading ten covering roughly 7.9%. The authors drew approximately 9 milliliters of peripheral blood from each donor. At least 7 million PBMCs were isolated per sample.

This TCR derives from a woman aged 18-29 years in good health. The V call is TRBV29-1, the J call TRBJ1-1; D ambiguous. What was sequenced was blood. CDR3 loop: CSVGGTGTEAFF. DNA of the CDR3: TGCAGCGTTGGGGGTACCGGCACTGAAGCTTTCTTT. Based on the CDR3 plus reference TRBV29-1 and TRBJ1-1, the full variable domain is SAVISQKPSRDICQRGTSLTIQCQVDSQVTMMFWYRQQPGQSLTLIATANQGSEATYESGFVIDKFPISRPNLTFSTLTVSNMSPEDSSIYLCSVGGTGTEAFFGQGTRLTVV.